This T cell receptor beta chain was found in a study of blood T cell repertoires in COVID-19. The authors' processing: It was from reference gene primer amplification that nucleated cell counts were estimated. The repertoire was sequenced with immunoSEQ multiplex PCR; TCRdb's copy has only in-frame clones and lacks some. V and J calls and clone size are copied from that table; D and trimming were computed from the DNA. The sample shows roughly 170,000 clones, over 70% of them seen only once. The CDR3 is made up of 13 amino acids. The germline CDR1 and CDR2 sequences are MNHEY and SVGAGI. The V and J ends lost 6 bases and 6 bases, in that order; junction bases with no gene match: 5. Living in about two dozen US areas, the participants were between roughly 18 and 90 years of age. Self-reported history from a screening survey and questionnaire set each donor's cohort.

The specimen was PBMCs or T cells enriched from blood (not recorded which). The chain joins TRBV6-5 to TRBJ2-1; 7 bases are shared with TRBD1. This TCR came from a woman aged 50 to 60 in a cohort exposed to, infected with or recovered from COVID-19 (not recorded which). CDR3 bases: TGTGCCAGCAGGACAGGGTCGGCCAATGAGCAGTTCTTC. Translating gives CASRTGSANEQFF.